This T cell receptor (beta chain) was recorded in a study of breast tumors, draining lymph nodes, adjacent tissues. CDR1 and CDR2 (germline): MGHDK, SYGVNS. This CDR3 is built from 14 residues. Trimming cost V 6 bases and J 0 bases, with 9 bases left between them. Broader study findings: Data only fit, rather than demonstrated, lymph node origin of most tumor T cells. Compared with lymph nodes, tumors were less diverse; compared with nontumor tissue, more. Compared with basal-like, luminal-like tumors shared significantly more repertoire with nontumor tissue.

The lymph nodes were axillary draining lymph nodes from breast cancer patients. TCRdb redid the calling of the multiplex PCR reads with MiXCR, one entry per CDR3 protein. The profile shows approximately 150,000 distinct CDR3 sequences, approximately 32% of them singletons. To note about this clonotype: Its antigen is still unknown.

The chain is built from TRBV25-1 and TRBJ1-3; no definite D call. The receptor comes from a female donor with breast cancer. Some clones in this sample may be carry-over from other donors' samples. Sequenced sample: axillary lymph node tissue. The CDR3 region is CASRDFYSGNTIYF. DNA of the CDR3: TGTGCCAGCAGGGACTTTTACTCTGGAAACACCATATATTTT.